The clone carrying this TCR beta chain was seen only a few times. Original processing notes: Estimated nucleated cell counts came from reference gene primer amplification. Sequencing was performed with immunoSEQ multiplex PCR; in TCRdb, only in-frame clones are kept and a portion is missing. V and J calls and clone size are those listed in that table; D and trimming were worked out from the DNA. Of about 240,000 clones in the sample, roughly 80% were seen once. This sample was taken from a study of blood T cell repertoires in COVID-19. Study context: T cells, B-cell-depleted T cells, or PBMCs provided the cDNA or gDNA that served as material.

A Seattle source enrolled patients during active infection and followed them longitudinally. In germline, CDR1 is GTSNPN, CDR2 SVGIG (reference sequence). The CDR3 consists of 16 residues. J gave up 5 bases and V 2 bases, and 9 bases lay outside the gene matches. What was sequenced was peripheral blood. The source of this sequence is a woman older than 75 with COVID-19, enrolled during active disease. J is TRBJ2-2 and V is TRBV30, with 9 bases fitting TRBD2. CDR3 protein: CAWSPQRAGGTGELFF. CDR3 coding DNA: TGTGCCTGGAGTCCCCAAAGGGCGGGAGGGACCGGGGAGCTGTTTTTT.